A selection of T cell receptor beta chains follows, all from one sample in a study of CD8+ T cells in alopecia areata. Assay: immunoSEQ multiplex PCR; the TCRdb copy retains only in-frame clones and omits some. The sample carries some 19,000 clones, around three fifths recorded once. Sample: skin, taken at week 4, from a patient treated with tofacitinib. These receptor sequences come from a human donor with alopecia areata. Both conserved end residues are part of each CDR3. D genes are given only for firm matches. Only some rows state a clone size, as once, few, many or a class for expanded clones.

-	TRBV2	-	TRBJ1-6	TGTGCCAGCAGTGCGACAGCATATAATTCACCCCTCCACTTT	CASSATAYNSPLHF
TRBD1	TRBV11-2	-	TRBJ1-2	TGTGCCAGCAGCCCCCCTTGGGCAGGGGGCGGCTATGGCTACACCTTC	CASSPPWAGGGYGYTF
-	TRBV7-9	-	TRBJ2-5	TGTGCCAGCAGCTTAGTCAGTAACAGGGAGACCCAGTACTTC	CASSLVSNRETQYF
-	TRBV5-1	few	TRBJ2-1	TGCGCCAGCAGCTTGGATCTCCAAGGGGCTGAGCAGTTCTTC	CASSLDLQGAEQFF
-	TRBV5-1	-	TRBJ2-2	TGCGCCAGCAGCTTGGTTGGGGGCGACACCGGGGAGCTGTTTTTT	CASSLVGGDTGELFF
-	TRBV6-6	-	TRBJ1-5	TGTGCCAGCAGTTTGGAAGTAACGGGTCAGCCCCAGCATTTT	CASSLEVTGQPQHF
TRBD1	TRBV7-8	-	TRBJ1-1	TGTGCCAGCAGCTTAGAGGGGGCAGGGGGCACTGAAGCTTTCTTT	CASSLEGAGGTEAFF
-	TRBV27	-	TRBJ1-1	TGTGCCAGCAGGAAATACGGTACTGAAGCTTTCTTT	CASRKYGTEAFF
-	TRBV28	-	TRBJ1-1	TGTGCCAGCAGTTGGCCCAAAAGGGAGCTCAACCCTCGGAGGAACACTGAAGCTTTCTTT	CASSWPKRELNPRRNTEAFF
-	TRBV6-5	few	TRBJ2-2	TGTGCCAGCAGTTACTCGACCGGGGTTGCCGGGGAGCTGTTTTTT	CASSYSTGVAGELFF
TRBD1	TRBV28	-	TRBJ1-1	TGTGCCAGCACCGATGGGACAGGGGGCATCCTGAACACTGAAGCTTTCTTT	CASTDGTGGILNTEAFF
-	TRBV6-1	few	TRBJ1-4	TGTGCCAGCAGGCCGAGCCTCCAGGGTGAAAAACTGTTTTTT	CASRPSLQGEKLFF
-	TRBV4-2	-	TRBJ2-7	TGTGCCAGCAGCCAAGGCGTCTGGCGGACTCAAACCTACGAGCAGTACTTC	CASSQGVWRTQTYEQYF
-	TRBV5-1	few	TRBJ2-7	TGCGCCAGCCGGATTCGAGGGGAAGCTTACGAGCAGTACTTC	CASRIRGEAYEQYF
-	TRBV5-4	-	TRBJ2-2	TGTGCCAGCAGCTTGGCCGTCGCACCCCTCAGGGACACCGGGGAGCTGTTTTTT	CASSLAVAPLRDTGELFF
-	TRBV7-2	-	TRBJ2-3	TGTGCCAGCAGCCGTGTCCCCTTAGGGGCAACAGATACGCAGTATTTT	CASSRVPLGATDTQYF
-	TRBV28	-	TRBJ2-7	TGTGCCAGCAGTTTTCAAAGGGATCCGGCAGGCCGACCCTACGAGCAGTACTTC	CASSFQRDPAGRPYEQYF
TRBD1	TRBV29-1	-	TRBJ2-7	TGCAGCGTCCGATCGGGCCTTCCGGGACAGACTTACGAAGAGCAGTACTTC	CSVRSGLPGQTYEEQYF
-	TRBV7-9	-	TRBJ2-7	TGTGCCAGCAGCTTAGATCGACGGCAGTACTTC	CASSLDRRQYF
-	TRBV19	few	TRBJ1-4	TGTGCCAGTAGTATTCGCGGGGTCACTAATGAAAAACTGTTTTTT	CASSIRGVTNEKLFF
-	TRBV5-4	few	TRBJ1-3	TGTGCCAGCAGCCGGTCCTCTGGAAACACCATATATTTT	CASSRSSGNTIYF
-	TRBV7-2	few	TRBJ2-1	TGTGCCAGCAGCTTCGCGGCAGAGAAGGATGAGCAGTTCTTC	CASSFAAEKDEQFF
TRBD2	TRBV5-1	few	TRBJ2-3	TGCGCCAGCAGCTTGGTTCTAGCGGATAGCACAGATACGCAGTATTTT	CASSLVLADSTDTQYF
-	TRBV4-2	-	TRBJ1-5	TGTGCCAGCAGCCAAGATCACGGGAATCAGCCCCAGCATTTT	CASSQDHGNQPQHF
TRBD1	TRBV7-2	-	TRBJ1-4	TGTGCCAGCAGCACAAGACAGGGTGCTGAAAAACTGTTTTTT	CASSTRQGAEKLFF
-	TRBV9	few	TRBJ2-3	TGTGCCAGCAGCGTAGACGGGAATACAGATACGCAGTATTTT	CASSVDGNTDTQYF
-	TRBV6-5	-	TRBJ1-1	TGTGCCAGCAGTGGGGAGACCACTGAAGCTTTCTTT	CASSGETTEAFF
TRBD1	TRBV6-1	-	TRBJ2-1	TGTGCCAGCAGTTCCGGGACAGGTTACAATGAGCAGTTCTTC	CASSSGTGYNEQFF
-	TRBV5-1	-	TRBJ1-3	TGCGCCAGCAGCTCAAACCCGGGGCCCGGAAACACCATATATTTT	CASSSNPGPGNTIYF
-	TRBV30	-	TRBJ1-5	TGTGCCTGGAGCAGGGTTAAAGGAATGGTGGATCAGCCCCAGCATTTT	CAWSRVKGMVDQPQHF
TRBD1	TRBV7-2	-	TRBJ1-4	TGTGCCAGCAGCCCAACGACAGGGGTTAATGAAAAACTGTTTTTT	CASSPTTGVNEKLFF
TRBD1	TRBV13	once	TRBJ1-3	TGTGCCAGCAGCTTACTTCAGGGGGCAACTGGAAACACCATATATTTT	CASSLLQGATGNTIYF
-	TRBV19	-	TRBJ1-1	TGTGCCAGTAGTATGACGGGTTTGAACACTGAAGCTTTCTTT	CASSMTGLNTEAFF
-	TRBV27	few	TRBJ1-2	TGTGCCAGCAGTTTAGTCGGGGCGGTGGAAAAAGGCTACACCTTC	CASSLVGAVEKGYTF
-	TRBV7-2	-	TRBJ2-5	TGTGCCAGCAGCTTAGGAGGAGCGGGCGGGGAGACCCAGTACTTC	CASSLGGAGGETQYF
-	TRBV19	-	TRBJ1-1	TGTGCCAGCCTGGGACGGGGAGAAGCTTTCTTT	CASLGRGEAFF
TRBD2	TRBV7-8	-	TRBJ2-7	TGTGCCAGCAGCCGCGGGACTAGCGGGCTCTACGAGCAGTACTTC	CASSRGTSGLYEQYF
-	TRBV13	-	TRBJ1-1	TGTGCCAGCAGCTTTTTTCTCCCGATGGGCTTGAACACTGAAGCTTTCTTT	CASSFFLPMGLNTEAFF
-	TRBV2	-	TRBJ1-1	TGTGCCACAAAGGTGAGGGGTGCGACTGAAGCTTTCTTT	CATKVRGATEAFF
TRBD2	TRBV4-1	-	TRBJ2-7	TGCGCCAGCAGCCAAAATAGCGGGGGCACCTACGAGCAGTACTTC	CASSQNSGGTYEQYF
-	TRBV29-1	once	TRBJ2-3	TGCAGCGTTGACGGCAGCCTCACAGATACGCAGTATTTT	CSVDGSLTDTQYF
TRBD2	TRBV5-1	-	TRBJ2-7	TGCGCCAGCAGCTCAGGGAGCGGGGGCCGGGACGAGCAGTACTTC	CASSSGSGGRDEQYF
TRBD1	TRBV7-9	-	TRBJ1-6	TGTGCCGGCAGCACAGGACAGGAGACTAATTCACCCCTCCACTTT	CAGSTGQETNSPLHF
-	TRBV27	-	TRBJ2-7	TGTGCCAGCAGTTTATCAGGGACCCGGGGCTACGAGCAGTACTTC	CASSLSGTRGYEQYF
-	TRBV7-3	-	TRBJ2-3	TGTGCCAGCAGGCCCCCTAGCACAGATACGCAGTATTTT	CASRPPSTDTQYF
-	TRBV12-5	-	TRBJ2-1	TGTGCTAGTGGTTTGGGAACAGGACACAATGAGCAGTTCTTC	CASGLGTGHNEQFF